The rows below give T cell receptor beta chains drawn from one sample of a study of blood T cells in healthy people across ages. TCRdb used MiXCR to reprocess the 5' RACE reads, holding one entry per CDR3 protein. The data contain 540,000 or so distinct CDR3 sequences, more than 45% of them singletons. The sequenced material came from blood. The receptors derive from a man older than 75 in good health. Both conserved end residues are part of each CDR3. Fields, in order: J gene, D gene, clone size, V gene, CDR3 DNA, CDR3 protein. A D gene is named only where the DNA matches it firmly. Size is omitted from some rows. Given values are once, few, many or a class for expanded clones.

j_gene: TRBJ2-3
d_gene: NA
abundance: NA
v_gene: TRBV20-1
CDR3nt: TGCAGTGCTAGCCCTGCATCAGGAAGGACAGATACGCAGTATTTT
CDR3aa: CSASPASGRTDTQYF

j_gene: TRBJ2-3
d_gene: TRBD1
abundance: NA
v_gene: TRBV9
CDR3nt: TGTGCCAGCAGCTTTAGTGGGACAGGGGCCCCAGATACGCAGTATTTT
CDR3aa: CASSFSGTGAPDTQYF

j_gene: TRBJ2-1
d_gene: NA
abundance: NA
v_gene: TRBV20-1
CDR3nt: TGCAGTGCTAGAGATCCCGGGGGCCCCGATGAGCAGTTCTTC
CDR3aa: CSARDPGGPDEQFF

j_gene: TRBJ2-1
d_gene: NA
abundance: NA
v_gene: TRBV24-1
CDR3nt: TGTGCCACCAGTGTCAGCGGAGCTTTAGCTCTCAATGAGCAGTTCTTC
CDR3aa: CATSVSGALALNEQFF

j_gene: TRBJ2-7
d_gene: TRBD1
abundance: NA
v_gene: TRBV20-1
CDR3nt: TGCAGTGTGAACCGGGACAGGGTCTACGGGCAGTACTTC
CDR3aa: CSVNRDRVYGQYF

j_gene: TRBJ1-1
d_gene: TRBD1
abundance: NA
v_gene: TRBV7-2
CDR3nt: TGTGCCAGCAGCTTGGACAGGGGGCGGCGGGCTGAAGCTTTCTTT
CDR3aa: CASSLDRGRRAEAFF

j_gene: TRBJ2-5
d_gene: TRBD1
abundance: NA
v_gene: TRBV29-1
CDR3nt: TGCAGCGTTGGGACAGGGGAAGAGACCCAGTACTTC
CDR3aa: CSVGTGEETQYF

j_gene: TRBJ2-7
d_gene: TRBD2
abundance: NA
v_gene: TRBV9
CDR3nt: TGTGCCAGCAGCGCGGGCGGGAGTTACGAGCAGTACTTC
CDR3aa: CASSAGGSYEQYF

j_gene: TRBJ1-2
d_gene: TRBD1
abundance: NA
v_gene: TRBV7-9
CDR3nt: TGTGCCAGCAGCTTCATCGGGACAGGGCTCAATGGCTACACCTTC
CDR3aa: CASSFIGTGLNGYTF

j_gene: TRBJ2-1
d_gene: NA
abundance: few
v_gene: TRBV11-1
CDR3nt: TGTGCCAGCAGCTTACGATGGGGGAGCTCCTACAATGAGCAGTTCTTC
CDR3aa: CASSLRWGSSYNEQFF

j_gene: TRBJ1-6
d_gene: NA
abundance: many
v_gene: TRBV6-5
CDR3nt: TGTGCCAGCAGTTACTTCTCTTTAGTGCCTTCTGGTGATTCACCCCTCCACTTT
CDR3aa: CASSYFSLVPSGDSPLHF

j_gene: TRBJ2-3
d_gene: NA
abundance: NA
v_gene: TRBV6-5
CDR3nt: TGTGCCTCGGCTCCTCCAAAGGATACGCAGTATTTT
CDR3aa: CASAPPKDTQYF

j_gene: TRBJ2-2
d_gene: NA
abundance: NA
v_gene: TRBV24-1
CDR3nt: TGTGCCACCAGTGACCCAACCGACCCCACCGGGGAGCTGTTTTTT
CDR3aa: CATSDPTDPTGELFF

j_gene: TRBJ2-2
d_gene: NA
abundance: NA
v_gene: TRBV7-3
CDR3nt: TGTGCCAGCAGCTTTGGGCCAGCCGAGGAGCTGTTTTTT
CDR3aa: CASSFGPAEELFF

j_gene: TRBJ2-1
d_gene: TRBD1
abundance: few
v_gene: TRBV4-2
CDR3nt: TGTGCCAGCAGCCAAGAAAGGCGCGGACAGGTACCTGGCAATGAGCAGTTCTTC
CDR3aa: CASSQERRGQVPGNEQFF

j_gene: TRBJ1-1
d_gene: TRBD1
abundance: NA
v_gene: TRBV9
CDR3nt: TGTGCCAGCACGATGACAGGGACGAACTCTGAAGCTTTCTTT
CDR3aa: CASTMTGTNSEAFF

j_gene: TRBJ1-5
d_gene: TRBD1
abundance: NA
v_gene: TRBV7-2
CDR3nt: TGTGCCAGCAGCGAACAGGGGGGGGTGAATCAGCCCCAGCATTTT
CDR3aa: CASSEQGGVNQPQHF

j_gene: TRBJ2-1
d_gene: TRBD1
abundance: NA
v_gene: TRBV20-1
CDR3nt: TGCAGTGCGCACGGGCAGGGGGCTAGGAATGAGCAGTTCTTC
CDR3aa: CSAHGQGARNEQFF

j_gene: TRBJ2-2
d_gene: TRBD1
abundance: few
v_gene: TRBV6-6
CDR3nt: TGTGCCAGCAGTTTCGGACAGGGGGGGAACACCGGGGAGCTGTTTTTT
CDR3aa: CASSFGQGGNTGELFF

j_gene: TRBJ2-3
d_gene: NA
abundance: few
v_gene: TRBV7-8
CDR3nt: TGTGCCAGCAGCGTGGGTTTTGGGGCAGATACGCAGTATTTT
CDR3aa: CASSVGFGADTQYF

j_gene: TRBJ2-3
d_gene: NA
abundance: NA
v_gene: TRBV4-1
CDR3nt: TGCGCCAGCAGCCAAGCAGAGGGGGTGACAGATACGCAGTATTTT
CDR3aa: CASSQAEGVTDTQYF

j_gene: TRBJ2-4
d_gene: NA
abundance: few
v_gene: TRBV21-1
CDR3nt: TGTGCCAGCAGCAAGTACCCTAGCGGGAGGACGCTAGCCAAAAACATTCAGTACTTC
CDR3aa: CASSKYPSGRTLAKNIQYF

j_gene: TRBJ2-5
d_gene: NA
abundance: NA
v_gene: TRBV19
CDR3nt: TGTGCCAGTAGTAGAGGCAGCTCCCCAGAGACCCAGTACTTC
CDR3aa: CASSRGSSPETQYF

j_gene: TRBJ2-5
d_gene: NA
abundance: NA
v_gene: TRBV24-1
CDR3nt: TGTGCCACCAGTGATCCACGGGGCAGCCAAGAGACCCAGTACTTC
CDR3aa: CATSDPRGSQETQYF

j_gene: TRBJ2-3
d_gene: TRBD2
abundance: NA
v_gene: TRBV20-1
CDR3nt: TGCAGTGCTCGGACTAGCGGGGGCCCGAGGGCGCAGTATTTT
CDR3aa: CSARTSGGPRAQYF

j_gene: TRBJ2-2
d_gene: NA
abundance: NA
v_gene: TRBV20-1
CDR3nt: TGCAGTGCTAGAGTCGGACAGTCGCCGAACACCGGGGAGCTGTTTTTT
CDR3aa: CSARVGQSPNTGELFF

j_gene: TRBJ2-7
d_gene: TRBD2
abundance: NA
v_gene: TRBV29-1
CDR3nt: TGCAGCGTTGAAGGCGATGGGACTAGCGGGAGTCGAAGACGTTACGAGCAGTACTTC
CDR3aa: CSVEGDGTSGSRRRYEQYF

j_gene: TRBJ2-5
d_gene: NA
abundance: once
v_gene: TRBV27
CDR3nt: TGTGCCAGCAGTTTTCGGCTGTTGGAGACCCAGTACTTC
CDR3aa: CASSFRLLETQYF